The text below deals with one T cell receptor beta chain. Antigen unknown. The sample is drawn from a study of T cell responses to AZD1222 COVID-19 vaccine. V was pared by 3 bases and J by 1 base, with 5 bases of the junction left unmatched. The CDR3 totals 15 residues. Germline CDR1 is SGHDN and CDR2 is FVKESK. General study results and limits: Repertoire samples came only from after the peak T cell response.

Sequencing was performed with immunoSEQ multiplex PCR; in TCRdb, only in-frame clones are kept and a portion is missing. The sample records 95,000 to 100,000 clones, approximately 89% being singletons. The genes are TRBV14 and TRBJ1-1, with 7 bases fitting TRBD1. The sequences come from peripheral blood, collected 28 days after the second AZD1222 dose. The clonotype comes from an adult who received the AZD1222 COVID-19 vaccine. CDR3 amino acids: CASSHSGGGNTEAFF. The CDR3 DNA reads as TGTGCCAGCAGCCATTCAGGGGGGGGGAACACTGAAGCTTTCTTT. Combining the CDR3 with reference TRBV14 and TRBJ1-1 gives the whole variable domain EAGVTQFPSHSVIEKGQTVTLRCDPISGHDNLYWYRRVMGKEIKFLLHFVKESKQDESGMPNNRFLAERTGGTYSTLKVQPAELEDSGVYFCASSHSGGGNTEAFFGQGTRLTVV.